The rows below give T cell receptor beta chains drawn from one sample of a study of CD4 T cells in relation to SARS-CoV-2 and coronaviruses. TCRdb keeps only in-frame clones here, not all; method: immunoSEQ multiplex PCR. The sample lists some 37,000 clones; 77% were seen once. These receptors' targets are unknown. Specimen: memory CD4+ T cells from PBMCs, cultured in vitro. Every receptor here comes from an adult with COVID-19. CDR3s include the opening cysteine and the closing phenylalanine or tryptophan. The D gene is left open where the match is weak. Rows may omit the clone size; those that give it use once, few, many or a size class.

CDR3 DNA: TGCGCCAGCAGCCACAGAGGACTAGCGGGGGACTACGAGCAGTACTTC
CDR3 protein: CASSHRGLAGDYEQYF
V gene: TRBV4-1
clone size: once
D gene: TRBD2
J gene: TRBJ2-7

CDR3 DNA: TGTGCCAGTAGTACTACTACTAGTGGCGAGCAGTACTTC
CDR3 protein: CASSTTTSGEQYF
V gene: TRBV19
clone size: -
D gene: -
J gene: TRBJ2-7

CDR3 DNA: TGTGCCAGCAGGAGCTCGGACAGCTCCTACGAGCAGTACTTC
CDR3 protein: CASRSSDSSYEQYF
V gene: TRBV2
clone size: -
D gene: -
J gene: TRBJ2-7

CDR3 DNA: TGTGCCACCAGCAGAGTAGCGGGGGTGATACAAGAGACCCAGTACTTC
CDR3 protein: CATSRVAGVIQETQYF
V gene: TRBV15
clone size: -
D gene: TRBD2
J gene: TRBJ2-5

CDR3 DNA: TGTGCCAGCAGTAAACGGGGGACCGACTCCTACGAGCAGTACTTC
CDR3 protein: CASSKRGTDSYEQYF
V gene: TRBV7-2
clone size: -
D gene: -
J gene: TRBJ2-7

CDR3 DNA: TGCAGCCGTTCCCGAACAGGGCCCCTCTATGGCTACACCTTC
CDR3 protein: CSRSRTGPLYGYTF
V gene: TRBV29-1
clone size: once
D gene: -
J gene: TRBJ1-2

CDR3 DNA: TGTGCCAGCAGCCCCACAATGGCGGGAGCACACGAGCAGTACTTC
CDR3 protein: CASSPTMAGAHEQYF
V gene: TRBV27
clone size: -
D gene: TRBD2
J gene: TRBJ2-7

CDR3 DNA: TGTGCCAGCAGCTTAGGGGGTCAGCCCCAGCATTTT
CDR3 protein: CASSLGGQPQHF
V gene: TRBV7-3
clone size: few
D gene: -
J gene: TRBJ1-5

CDR3 DNA: TGTGCCAGCTCCGGGTATGGGGGATACACTGAAGCTTTCTTT
CDR3 protein: CASSGYGGYTEAFF
V gene: TRBV5-8
clone size: -
D gene: -
J gene: TRBJ1-1

CDR3 DNA: TGCGCCAGCAGCTTGGTCGTAAACACCGGGGAGCTGTTTTTT
CDR3 protein: CASSLVVNTGELFF
V gene: TRBV5-1
clone size: few
D gene: -
J gene: TRBJ2-2

CDR3 DNA: TGTGCCAGCAGCGTGGCTGGGGAGAACACTGAAGCTTTCTTT
CDR3 protein: CASSVAGENTEAFF
V gene: TRBV7-8
clone size: few
D gene: -
J gene: TRBJ1-1

CDR3 DNA: TGTGCCAGCTCACCACCGGGCGGTCAGCCCCAGCATTTT
CDR3 protein: CASSPPGGQPQHF
V gene: TRBV18
clone size: -
D gene: -
J gene: TRBJ1-5

CDR3 DNA: TGTGCCTGGAGTGTAGGGGGACAAGAGACCCAGTACTTC
CDR3 protein: CAWSVGGQETQYF
V gene: TRBV30
clone size: -
D gene: -
J gene: TRBJ2-5

CDR3 DNA: TGTGCCTGGGGCCTAGCGGGAGGGGGGGATACGCAGTATTTT
CDR3 protein: CAWGLAGGGDTQYF
V gene: TRBV30
clone size: -
D gene: TRBD2
J gene: TRBJ2-3

CDR3 DNA: TGTGCCAGTTCTTCCTTGGGGAACACTGAAGCTTTCTTT
CDR3 protein: CASSSLGNTEAFF
V gene: TRBV19
clone size: -
D gene: -
J gene: TRBJ1-1

CDR3 DNA: TGTGCCAGCAGCCTACGGGGGGCGAACACCGGGGAGCTGTTTTTT
CDR3 protein: CASSLRGANTGELFF
V gene: TRBV7-2
clone size: -
D gene: TRBD2
J gene: TRBJ2-2

CDR3 DNA: TGTGCCAGCAGGCGACCGGGGGTCGCAGATACGCAGTATTTT
CDR3 protein: CASRRPGVADTQYF
V gene: TRBV6-5
clone size: once
D gene: -
J gene: TRBJ2-3

CDR3 DNA: TGTGCCAGCTCACCACCCAACCTGGGAGGGGGCAATGAGCAGTTCTTC
CDR3 protein: CASSPPNLGGGNEQFF
V gene: TRBV18
clone size: -
D gene: -
J gene: TRBJ2-1

CDR3 DNA: TGTGCCAGTAAGGACAGTCCTATGAACACCGGGGAGCTGTTTTTT
CDR3 protein: CASKDSPMNTGELFF
V gene: TRBV19
clone size: -
D gene: -
J gene: TRBJ2-2

CDR3 DNA: TGTGCCAGTAGTATAACGGGGGCGGAACTCTACAATGAGCAGTTCTTC
CDR3 protein: CASSITGAELYNEQFF
V gene: TRBV19
clone size: -
D gene: -
J gene: TRBJ2-1

CDR3 DNA: TGTGCCAGCAGCTCCAGACTAGTACCCTACAATGAGCAGTTCTTC
CDR3 protein: CASSSRLVPYNEQFF
V gene: TRBV7-9
clone size: -
D gene: -
J gene: TRBJ2-1

CDR3 DNA: TGTGCCAGCAGTTTGGTAGCGGGACAAACCTACGAGCAGTACTTC
CDR3 protein: CASSLVAGQTYEQYF
V gene: TRBV27
clone size: -
D gene: TRBD2
J gene: TRBJ2-7

CDR3 DNA: TGTGCCAGCAGCAACCCTCTGGGCAGGGGGCTGTGGGAGCAGTACTTC
CDR3 protein: CASSNPLGRGLWEQYF
V gene: TRBV6-2/TRBV6-3
clone size: once
D gene: TRBD1
J gene: TRBJ2-7

CDR3 DNA: TGTGCCAGCAGTAGCCAACAGGCCTACGAGCAGTACTTC
CDR3 protein: CASSSQQAYEQYF
V gene: TRBV28
clone size: -
D gene: -
J gene: TRBJ2-7

CDR3 DNA: TGTGCCAGCAGTTTATCTGAACAACGTGGCTACACCTTC
CDR3 protein: CASSLSEQRGYTF
V gene: TRBV28
clone size: few
D gene: -
J gene: TRBJ1-2

CDR3 DNA: TGTGCCAGCGGGAGGTCGAACGAGCAGTACTTC
CDR3 protein: CASGRSNEQYF
V gene: TRBV27
clone size: medium-sized
D gene: -
J gene: TRBJ2-7

CDR3 DNA: TGTGCCAGCAGCTTCGTTCTAGCGGGAGGGCCGGGGGAGACCCAGTACTTC
CDR3 protein: CASSFVLAGGPGETQYF
V gene: TRBV7-6
clone size: -
D gene: TRBD2
J gene: TRBJ2-5

CDR3 DNA: TGTGCCAGCAGCCAAGTCGTAGCTGGGGAGACCCAGTACTTC
CDR3 protein: CASSQVVAGETQYF
V gene: TRBV14
clone size: -
D gene: -
J gene: TRBJ2-5

CDR3 DNA: TGTGCCAGCAGTCCCGTCCGGGACCGAGACACAGATACGCAGTATTTT
CDR3 protein: CASSPVRDRDTDTQYF
V gene: TRBV27
clone size: -
D gene: -
J gene: TRBJ2-3

CDR3 DNA: TGTGCCAGCAGTTTTGCAGGGAGGTTCGGATCCTACGAGCAGTACTTC
CDR3 protein: CASSFAGRFGSYEQYF
V gene: TRBV28
clone size: -
D gene: -
J gene: TRBJ2-7

CDR3 DNA: TGTGCCAGCAGCCCGACCCAACCGGGAGGTGGCAATGAGCAGTTCTTC
CDR3 protein: CASSPTQPGGGNEQFF
V gene: TRBV7-8
clone size: -
D gene: TRBD2
J gene: TRBJ2-1

CDR3 DNA: TGTGCCAGCAGCGATGGCTCCTACAATGAGCAGTTCTTC
CDR3 protein: CASSDGSYNEQFF
V gene: TRBV3-1/TRBV3-2
clone size: -
D gene: -
J gene: TRBJ2-1

CDR3 DNA: TGTGCCAGCAGCTTAGGCAGGGTTAGCGAGCAGTACTTC
CDR3 protein: CASSLGRVSEQYF
V gene: TRBV7-9
clone size: -
D gene: -
J gene: TRBJ2-7

CDR3 DNA: TGTGCCAGCAGCCAAGAGGGCTCCTATGGCTACACCTTC
CDR3 protein: CASSQEGSYGYTF
V gene: TRBV3-1/TRBV3-2
clone size: few
D gene: -
J gene: TRBJ1-2

CDR3 DNA: TGTGCCAGCAGCTTAGCTCCCCAGGACACAGATACGCAGTATTTT
CDR3 protein: CASSLAPQDTDTQYF
V gene: TRBV7-9
clone size: -
D gene: -
J gene: TRBJ2-3

CDR3 DNA: TGTGCCAGCAGCGTAGGCAGGGGTAGAAACACCATATATTTT
CDR3 protein: CASSVGRGRNTIYF
V gene: TRBV7-6
clone size: -
D gene: -
J gene: TRBJ1-3

CDR3 DNA: TGTGCCAGCAGCTTGGTCTTCCAAGAGACCCAGTACTTC
CDR3 protein: CASSLVFQETQYF
V gene: TRBV7-2
clone size: once
D gene: -
J gene: TRBJ2-5

CDR3 DNA: TGTGCCAGCAGTGAAGGGAACCAAGAGACCCAGTACTTC
CDR3 protein: CASSEGNQETQYF
V gene: TRBV6-1
clone size: -
D gene: -
J gene: TRBJ2-5

CDR3 DNA: TGTGCCACCAGCAGAGATTTACAGGGAAGAACTAATGAAAAACTGTTTTTT
CDR3 protein: CATSRDLQGRTNEKLFF
V gene: TRBV15
clone size: once
D gene: -
J gene: TRBJ1-4

CDR3 DNA: TGTGCCAGCAGCCCCACTAGCGGGATCCTTTACGAGCAGTACTTC
CDR3 protein: CASSPTSGILYEQYF
V gene: TRBV3-1/TRBV3-2
clone size: -
D gene: TRBD2
J gene: TRBJ2-7

CDR3 DNA: TGTGCCAGCAGCTTAGCGGGCCGAGAGACCCAGTACTTC
CDR3 protein: CASSLAGRETQYF
V gene: TRBV7-2
clone size: -
D gene: -
J gene: TRBJ2-5

CDR3 DNA: TGTGCCAGCAGCAGGACTAGCGGGAGCTCCTACAATGAGCAGTTCTTC
CDR3 protein: CASSRTSGSSYNEQFF
V gene: TRBV7-2
clone size: -
D gene: TRBD2
J gene: TRBJ2-1

CDR3 DNA: TGCAGCGTTGCCACGGACAGGACCTTGAATGGGGCCAACGTCCTGACTTTC
CDR3 protein: CSVATDRTLNGANVLTF
V gene: TRBV29-1
clone size: -
D gene: TRBD1
J gene: TRBJ2-6

CDR3 DNA: TGTGCCAGCAGCTCGTCCCTCCGCAGGGCGAACACCGGGGAGCTGTTTTTT
CDR3 protein: CASSSSLRRANTGELFF
V gene: TRBV13
clone size: -
D gene: -
J gene: TRBJ2-2

CDR3 DNA: TGTGCCAGCAGTACTACGACAGCTCCCAGTGAGCAGTTCTTC
CDR3 protein: CASSTTTAPSEQFF
V gene: TRBV6-2/TRBV6-3
clone size: -
D gene: -
J gene: TRBJ2-1

CDR3 DNA: TGTGCCAGCAGTTTAATGGGGGGTCAGGGTGGCAATCAGCCCCAGCATTTT
CDR3 protein: CASSLMGGQGGNQPQHF
V gene: TRBV27
clone size: few
D gene: -
J gene: TRBJ1-5

CDR3 DNA: TGTGCCAGTAGTATAAGGGGGGCGAACACCGGGGAGCTGTTTTTT
CDR3 protein: CASSIRGANTGELFF
V gene: TRBV19
clone size: -
D gene: -
J gene: TRBJ2-2

CDR3 DNA: TGTGCCAGCACCAAGGGATCCGTCAATCGGCCAGATACGCAGTATTTT
CDR3 protein: CASTKGSVNRPDTQYF
V gene: TRBV5-4
clone size: few
D gene: -
J gene: TRBJ2-3

CDR3 DNA: TGTGCCAGTCGTTCTGGACTGAATAATTCACCCCTCCACTTT
CDR3 protein: CASRSGLNNSPLHF
V gene: TRBV19
clone size: few
D gene: -
J gene: TRBJ1-6

CDR3 DNA: TGTGCCAGCAGTTTTGTCGGGAGGCCAGATACGCAGTATTTT
CDR3 protein: CASSFVGRPDTQYF
V gene: TRBV28
clone size: -
D gene: TRBD2
J gene: TRBJ2-3

CDR3 DNA: TGTGCCAGCAGTGACAGGGAAAGGTCGACCTTC
CDR3 protein: CASSDRERSTF
V gene: TRBV6-6
clone size: few
D gene: TRBD1
J gene: TRBJ1-2

CDR3 DNA: TGCGCCAGCACCATGACAGGGTACACTGAAGCTTTCTTT
CDR3 protein: CASTMTGYTEAFF
V gene: TRBV23-1
clone size: -
D gene: TRBD1
J gene: TRBJ1-1

CDR3 DNA: TGTGCCAGCTTGGGGGACAGGTTCACCGGGGAGCTGTTTTTT
CDR3 protein: CASLGDRFTGELFF
V gene: TRBV2
clone size: few
D gene: TRBD1
J gene: TRBJ2-2

CDR3 DNA: TGTGCCAGCAGCTTATCACGGGTCGGGGAGCTGTTTTTT
CDR3 protein: CASSLSRVGELFF
V gene: TRBV11-3
clone size: -
D gene: -
J gene: TRBJ2-2

CDR3 DNA: TGTGCCAGCAGTTACACCGGGGAGCTGTTTTTT
CDR3 protein: CASSYTGELFF
V gene: TRBV12-3/TRBV12-4
clone size: few
D gene: -
J gene: TRBJ2-2